Sequencing of this TCR beta chain was carried out in a study of shared clonotypes between healthy human individuals. Regarding the study as a whole: The four-donor shared clonotypes exceeded non-shared clonotypes in generation probability, with non-shared ones scoring lower.

The CDR3 runs to 13 residues. The V gene lost 6 bases and the J gene lost 1 base, with 10 bases spanning the gap. Germline-derived CDR1 and CDR2 are MNHEY and SVGAGI. Remarks on this clone: As yet, its antigen is unknown.

The method was immunoSEQ multiplex PCR; TCRdb's version includes in-frame clones alone and lacks a portion of them. The sample lists about 660,000 clones, over 65% occurring once. The gene calls are TRBV6-5 and TRBJ2-7, with D possibly being TRBD1 (7 bases). This clonotype originated in a woman in her thirties in good health. The sequenced sample consisted of memory CD4+ T cells sorted from blood. Documented subset: CD45RA-negative fraction. For the CDR3, the DNA is TGTGCCAGCAGGGGGGGACAGTCCTACGAGCAGTACTTC. It codes for CASRGGQSYEQYF.